The next 27 T cell receptor beta chains were all read from a single sample in a study of T cells in Graves' hyperthyroidism and ophthalmopathy (dated by TCRdb to about 2019). Libraries were made using multiplex PCR. The instrument given in TCRdb is Illumina HiSeq 2000. The TCR beta CDR3 regions were amplified from the RNA transcripts. The TCR CDR3 was subjected to a first round of RT-PCR using the HTBI primer set and the Qiagen OneStep RT-PCR kit. Clones were called with MiXCR by TCRdb after fastp trimmed the public reads at Q25, and only in-frame beta chains were retained. Rows are unified per CDR3 protein, each entry keeping the most common DNA and genes. A total of about 380,000 distinct CDR3 sequences appear in this sample, approximately 18% of them only once. The top ten constitute 35% to 50% of the sample. Sequencing was performed on blood. These receptors all stem from a man between 18 and 35 years old with Graves' ophthalmopathy.

This clonotype was detected many times. The chain combines TRBV27 with TRBJ2-7; the D is unclear. CDR3 length: 13 residues. V lost 5 bases to trimming and J lost 2 bases, with 10 bases between them. Germline CDR1 is MNHEY and CDR2 is SMNVEV (reference sequence). The CDR3 region is CASSTTPPYEQYF. The CDR3 coding sequence is TGTGCCAGCAGTACCACACCTCCCTACGAGCAGTACTTC.

The table lists this clonotype with many counts. This chain links TRBV5-4 with TRBJ1-1; 7 nucleotides match TRBD1. Germline V CDR1 and CDR2: SGHNT, YYREEE (reference sequence). V dropped 4 bases and J dropped 7; count of bases not matched to a gene: 7. CDR3 length: 13 residues. The CDR3 DNA is TGTGCCAGCAGCCCAACAGGGGCGGTTGAAGCTTTCTTT. This encodes CASSPTGAVEAFF.

This clonotype turned up a few times. This chain connects TRBV4-1 to TRBJ2-7, with 7 bases that match TRBD2. After removal of 3 bases from V and 9 bases from J, the junction contained 14 bases not matched to a gene. There are 15 residues in the CDR3. Germline V gene data show CDR1 as MGHRA and CDR2 as YSYEKL. This CDR3 reads CASSHSRGDYDAQYF. The CDR3 coding sequence is TGCGCCAGCAGCCACAGCCGCGGGGACTACGACGCGCAGTACTTC.

Ten or more counts support this clonotype. This chain links TRBV5-1 with TRBJ2-1; 9 bases are shared with TRBD1. This CDR3 region has 13 residues. Looked up from germline, CDR1 is SGHRS and CDR2 is YFSETQ. With V trimmed by 2 bases and J by 10 bases, 4 bases remained unmatched. The CDR3 DNA reads TGCGCCAGCAGCTTCGGGACAGGGAGAGAGCAGTTCTTC. The encoded protein is CASSFGTGREQFF.

This clonotype was picked up a small number of times. The chain couples TRBV7-6 to TRBJ1-4; D gene unclear. This CDR3 has 16 amino acids. CDR1 is SGHVS, CDR2 FNYEAQ, per germline. Trimming pared 5 bases from V and 7 bases from J, leaving 20 bases between. This CDR3 reads CASSPVGFTMGEKLFF. Written as DNA, the CDR3 is TGTGCCAGCAGCCCCGTCGGTTTTACGATGGGTGAAAAACTGTTTTTT.

This chain joins TRBV9 and TRBJ2-2, with D possibly being TRBD1 (6 bases). The CDR3 totals 15 residues. Trimming removed 7 bases at V and 0 bases at J, with 13 bases between. Germline V CDR1 and CDR2: SGDLS, YYNGEE. The CDR3 protein is CASGPRGANTGELFF. CDR3 in DNA: TGTGCCAGCGGACCCAGGGGAGCGAACACCGGGGAGCTGTTTTTT.

This clonotype was observed a handful of times. The rearrangement joins TRBV20-1 to TRBJ1-3; 10 bases match TRBD1. In germline, CDR1 is DFQATT, CDR2 SNEGSKA (reference sequence). This CDR3 spans 15 amino acids. V gave up 6 bases and J gave up 3 bases; unmatched junction bases: 8. The CDR3, as DNA: TGCAGTGCCGCCGGGACAGGGGCCGGTGGAAACACCATATATTTT. Translating gives CSAAGTGAGGNTIYF.

This chain uses TRBV2 with TRBJ1-4; maybe TRBD1 (5 bases). Germline V CDR1 and CDR2: SNHLY, FYNNEI. There are 14 residues in the CDR3. Between the trimmed V and J ends, which lost 11 bases and 3 bases, there was a span of 16 bases. The CDR3 spells CAGIYGTANEKLFF. CDR3 bases: TGTGCCGGGATCTACGGGACCGCTAATGAAAAACTGTTTTTT.

This clonotype was seen a few times. The rearrangement uses TRBV14 and TRBJ2-1; D might be TRBD2 (5 bases). The V end lost 4 bases, the J end lost 3 bases, and 10 bases lay between the germline ends. Germline loops: CDR1 SGHDN, CDR2 FVKESK. The length of the CDR3 is 14 residues. The CDR3 DNA reads TGTGCCAGCAGCCCGCCTCGGGGCTACAATGAGCAGTTCTTC. As protein: CASSPPRGYNEQFF.

This clonotype was detected many times. V and J are TRBV5-1 and TRBJ1-1, with TRBD1 as a possible D gene (6 bases). Germline V gene sequence: CDR1 SGHRS, CDR2 YFSETQ. V lost 2 bases and J 3 bases, leaving 14 bases between the germline ends. This CDR3 comprises 15 residues. CDR3 DNA: TGCGCCAGCAGCTTACCTCAAGGGGGTCACACTGAAGCTTTCTTT. Its protein product is CASSLPQGGHTEAFF.

This rearrangement joins TRBV27 to TRBJ2-1; TRBD2 matches 7 bases. From germline, CDR1 is MNHEY and CDR2 SMNVEV (reference sequence). There are 15 residues in the CDR3. V lost 5 bases to trimming and J lost 9 bases; unmatched junction nucleotides: 13. CDR3 nucleotide sequence: TGTGCCAGCAGTCCCCCGGGACTACCCATGGGTGAGCAGTTCTTC. Translating it yields CASSPPGLPMGEQFF.

This clonotype occurred many times. The genes are TRBV12-3 or TRBV12-4 and TRBJ2-3; 7 nucleotides match TRBD2. V was clipped by 0 bases and J by 7 bases; unmatched bases: 4. The length of the CDR3 is 14 residues. DNA of the CDR3: TGTGCCAGCAGTTTAGCGGGGGGGTCTCATACGCAGTATTTT. Amino acid sequence: CASSLAGGSHTQYF.

This clonotype has a handful of counts. The gene calls are TRBV20-1 and TRBJ2-7; possible D gene TRBD2, 5 bases. The CDR3 is made up of 12 amino acids. Germline V gene data show CDR1 as DFQATT and CDR2 as SNEGSKA (reference sequence). V was cut by 5 bases and J by 3 bases, with 11 bases left in between. DNA for the CDR3: TGCAGTGCTGTCGGGGAGTTCTACGAGCAGTACTTC. Amino acid sequence: CSAVGEFYEQYF.

This clonotype was detected only a few times. J is TRBJ1-1 and V is TRBV10-2, with D possibly being TRBD1 (5 bases). The germline CDR1 and CDR2 sequences are WSHSY and SAAADI. The CDR3 extends over 12 amino acids. Trimming shortened V by 2 bases and J by 8 bases, and 9 bases separated the two germline ends. CDR3 bases: TGCGCCAGCAGTGAGCAGGGCCTGGAAGCTTTCTTT. Translation gives CASSEQGLEAFF.

On this clonotype itself: Given a much more abundant clone one base away, this may be a read error. The V and J genes are TRBV27 and TRBJ2-1; tentative D call: TRBD2 (6 bases). Germline V gives CDR1 MNHEY, CDR2 SMNVEV (reference sequence). The CDR3 contains 16 residues. The V gene lost 6 bases and the J gene lost 5 bases, with 20 bases spanning the gap. Written as DNA, the CDR3 is TGTGCCAGCAGCCCCATGAGCGCGGGATTCCACAATGAGCAGTTCTTC. Protein product: CASSPMSAGFHNEQFF.

Only a few counts were recorded for this clonotype. The V call is TRBV6-4, the J call TRBJ2-3, with 9 positions matching TRBD1. Germline CDR1 reads MRHNA; CDR2 reads SNTAGT. Trimming cost V 0 bases and J 2 bases; bases outside gene matches: 3. The CDR3 extends over 16 amino acids. The CDR3, as DNA: TGTGCCAGCAGTGACTCGAGACAGGGGGTCACAGATACGCAGTATTTT. This codes for CASSDSRQGVTDTQYF.

This clonotype was counted ten times or more. The V call is TRBV11-2, the J call TRBJ1-2; D uncertain. In germline, CDR1 is SGHAT, CDR2 FQNNGV. The CDR3 length is 13 residues. V was pared by 0 bases and J by 2 bases, with 4 bases between. The CDR3 here is CASSLDLNYGYTF. CDR3 in DNA: TGTGCCAGCAGCTTAGATCTAAACTATGGCTACACCTTC.

V and J are TRBV6-1 and TRBJ1-5, with D perhaps matching TRBD1 (5 bases). The CDR3 extends over 16 amino acids. Trimming took 2 bases from V and 4 from J, leaving 15 bases between them. The germline gives CDR1 MNHNS, CDR2 SASEGT. CDR3 nucleotides: TGTGCCAGCAGTGAACCAGGCAGGGTCGGTAATCAGCCCCAGCATTTT. It translates to CASSEPGRVGNQPQHF.

The chain joins TRBV5-5 to TRBJ2-5; no clear D. V was cut by 2 bases and J by 0 bases, with 8 bases left in between. The length of the CDR3 is 14 residues. Germline V gene sequence: CDR1 SGHKS, CDR2 YYEKEE (reference sequence). CDR3 protein: CASSFGHYQETQYF. The CDR3 DNA reads TGTGCCAGCAGCTTCGGCCACTACCAAGAGACCCAGTACTTC.

The chain joins TRBV27 to TRBJ1-2; D is uncertain. CDR1 is MNHEY and CDR2 is SMNVEV in the germline V gene (reference sequence). V gave up 5 bases and J gave up 5 bases, with 21 bases separating them. There are 16 residues in the CDR3. DNA of the CDR3: TGTGCCAGCAGTCCCTCTTATCCCCCCGGCGGGTATGGCTACACCTTC. Translated, it gives CASSPSYPPGGYGYTF.

This clonotype was recorded many times. This chain uses TRBV18 with TRBJ2-5, with a tentative D call TRBD1 (6 bases). CDR3 length: 14 residues. Germline V gene lookup returns CDR1 KGHSH and CDR2 LQKENI. The germline V and J ends were trimmed by 5 bases and 4 bases, with 14 bases remaining between them. The CDR3 sequence: CASSRTGFGETQYF. CDR3 sequence (DNA): TGTGCCAGCTCAAGAACAGGGTTCGGAGAGACCCAGTACTTC.

This chain's CDR3 is CASSLVGGVGEQYF. Written as DNA, the CDR3 is TGTGCCAGCAGCTTGGTGGGGGGGGTAGGCGAGCAGTACTTC. The genes are TRBV5-4 and TRBJ2-7, with TRBD2 matching over 7 bases. The germline CDR1 and CDR2 sequences are SGHNT and YYREEE (reference sequence). This CDR3 comprises 14 residues. The V segment lost 0 bases and the J segment 6 bases; nucleotides outside the gene matches: 6.

The chain's CDR3 is CASSSLRDRGLEAFF. The CDR3 coding sequence is TGTGCCAGCAGTTCCCTTCGGGACAGGGGGCTTGAAGCTTTCTTT. The rearrangement links TRBV12-3 or TRBV12-4 to TRBJ1-1; TRBD1 aligns across 12 bases. The CDR3 is 15 amino acids. After removal of 4 bases from V and 7 bases from J, the junction contained 7 bases not matched to a gene.

This clonotype showed up many times. The rearrangement joins TRBV20-1 to TRBJ2-7; either TRBD1 or TRBD2 may fit D (5 bases each). The CDR3 consists of 11 residues. CDR1 and CDR2 from the germline V gene are DFQATT and SNEGSKA (reference sequence). V shed 7 bases and J shed 4 bases, with 11 bases lying between them. CDR3 sequence (DNA): TGCAGTGTCGGCAGGGAGTACGAGCAGTACTTC. Translating it yields CSVGREYEQYF.

This clonotype appeared a few times. The genes are TRBV6-1 and TRBJ1-2; the D gene is possibly TRBD1 (6 bases). The CDR3 spans 14 residues. The ends were cut back, 0 bases at V and 6 bases at J, with 11 bases in the middle. Germline lookup yields CDR1 MNHNS and CDR2 SASEGT. CDR3 residues: CASSEAQDRNGYTF. The CDR3 region has the DNA TGTGCCAGCAGTGAAGCGCAGGACAGAAATGGCTACACCTTC.

This clonotype was seen more than once but under ten times. The V and J genes are TRBV20-1 and TRBJ2-1; D gene ambiguous. Looked up from germline, CDR1 is DFQATT and CDR2 is SNEGSKA (reference sequence). This CDR3 contains 12 residues. V dropped 1 base and J dropped 5 bases, with 6 bases sitting between them. The CDR3 DNA reads as TGCAGTGCTAGAGCCCGGGACAATGAGCAGTTCTTC. As protein: CSARARDNEQFF.

This clonotype was observed many times. The chain has TRBV6-2 or TRBV6-3 and TRBJ2-3; 10 bases align to TRBD2. The CDR3 length is 21 residues. The germline V gene has CDR1 MNHEY and CDR2 SVGEGT. Trimming took 2 bases from V and 0 from J; bases not matched to a gene: 17. CDR3: CASSYPIEAGGPYRSTDTQYF. The CDR3 DNA sequence: TGTGCCAGCAGTTACCCCATCGAAGCGGGGGGGCCATACAGAAGCACAGATACGCAGTATTTT.